The 8 T cell receptor beta chains below were found in one sample sequenced in a study of cytomegalovirus exposure and HLA in healthy donors. It was with 60 Vbeta and 13 Jbeta primers that the PCR ran. Sequencing used immunoSEQ multiplex PCR; TCRdb keeps in-frame clones, though not all of them. The table has 180,000 or so clones, approximately 72% seen once. Sequencing used PBMCs. The source is a human donor in good health.

The chain couples TRBV19 to TRBJ1-1; 9 bases match TRBD1. CDR3 length: 14 amino acids. Germline trimming cut 6 bases from V and 4 bases from J; bases unmatched to any gene: 6. From germline, CDR1 is LNHDA and CDR2 SQIVND (reference sequence). In DNA form, the CDR3 reads TGTGCCAGTAGCCTACAGGGGGCGGTCACTGAAGCTTTCTTT. Protein sequence: CASSLQGAVTEAFF. Complete variable domain (other parts from reference TRBV19 and TRBJ1-1): DGGITQSPKYLFRKEGQNVTLSCEQNLNHDAMYWYRQDPGQGLRLIYYSQIVNDFQKGDIAEGYSVSREKKESFPLTVTSAQKNPTAFYLCASSLQGAVTEAFFGQGTRLTVV.

This rearrangement joins TRBV15 to TRBJ2-5; D unresolved. Looked up from germline, CDR1 is LNHNV and CDR2 is YYDKDF (reference sequence). V shed 0 bases and J shed 0 bases, with 8 bases lying between them. This CDR3 region has 15 residues. The CDR3 spells CATSRDPSYQETQYF. In DNA, the CDR3 is TGTGCCACCAGCAGAGATCCCAGTTACCAAGAGACCCAGTACTTC.

The chain uses TRBV5-8 and TRBJ1-1; unclear D gene. This CDR3 region has 14 residues. Trimming took off 4 bases at V and 0 bases at J, with 10 bases between the two ends. Germline values: CDR1 SGHTS, CDR2 YDEGEE. Here the CDR3 reads CASSLGGVNTEAFF. DNA for the CDR3: TGTGCCAGCAGCCTGGGCGGGGTGAACACTGAAGCTTTCTTT.

This clone has a handful of counts. The chain employs TRBV29-1 and TRBJ2-5, with 7 bases lining up with TRBD2. V lost 2 bases and J lost 3; bases outside the gene matches: 3. CDR3 size: 13 residues. Germline V gives CDR1 SQVTM, CDR2 ANQGSEA. DNA of the CDR3: TGCAGCGTTGAACTGGGAGGGGAAGAGACCCAGTACTTC. It codes for CSVELGGEETQYF.

J is TRBJ1-1 and V is TRBV7-8; D not resolved. Per germline, CDR1 SGHVS and CDR2 FQNEAQ. V lost 3 bases to trimming and J lost 5 bases, with 13 bases between them. This CDR3 is built from 14 residues. As DNA, the CDR3 is TGTGCCAGCAGCTTGGGAGGGAGGAGAACTGAAGCTTTCTTT. Encoded protein: CASSLGGRRTEAFF.

This clone was picked up a small number of times. The J gene is TRBJ2-1, the V gene TRBV9, with 11 bases aligning to TRBD2. Germline V CDR1 and CDR2: SGDLS, YYNGEE. With V trimmed by 4 bases and J by 5 bases, 2 bases remained unmatched. The CDR3 consists of 14 residues. The CDR3 here is CASSISGGDNEQFF. Here the CDR3 DNA reads TGTGCCAGCAGCATTAGCGGGGGGGACAATGAGCAGTTCTTC.

The CDR3, as DNA: TGTGCCTGGAGTACCGGGGGGGGCCGGGGCAATCAGCCCCAGCATTTT. This codes for CAWSTGGGRGNQPQHF. The chain employs TRBV30 and TRBJ1-5; D might be TRBD1 (6 bases). Germline V CDR1 and CDR2: GTSNPN, SVGIG (reference sequence). Trimming stripped 2 bases from V and 2 bases from J, with 16 bases between. This CDR3 is 16 amino acids long. Full variable domain (rest looked up from reference TRBV30 and TRBJ1-5): SQTIHQWPATLVQPVGSPLSLECTVEGTSNPNLYWYRQAAGRGLQLLFYSVGIGQISSEVPQNLSASRPQDRQFILSSKKLLLSDSGFYLCAWSTGGGRGNQPQHFGDGTRLSIL.

The gene calls are TRBV6-5 and TRBJ1-1; D gene uncertain. The CDR3 length is 12 residues. The germline V gene encodes CDR1 MNHEY and CDR2 SVGAGI. Trimming stripped 5 bases from V and 1 base from J, with 5 bases between. The CDR3 nucleotides read TGTGCCAGCAGTCGACAGAACACTGAAGCTTTCTTT. Translated: CASSRQNTEAFF.